The rows below give T cell receptor beta chains drawn from one sample of a study of control samples from healthy donors and cancer patients. Sequencing used immunoSEQ multiplex PCR; TCRdb keeps in-frame clones, though not all of them. Altogether fewer than 500,000 clones are present, 90% being singletons, with the ten largest covering 5.5% to 7.5%. Material for sequencing was PBMCs. The receptors here all came from a man in his forties with head and neck cancer. CDR3s include the opening cysteine and the closing phenylalanine or tryptophan. A D gene is named only where the DNA matches it firmly. Clone sizes are given selectively: once, few, many, or a class where the clone is expanded.

J	length	V	D	size	CDR3	DNA
TRBJ2-3	16	TRBV9	TRBD2	-	CASSVGGGGAPDTQYF	TGTGCCAGCAGCGTAGGGGGCGGGGGGGCCCCAGATACGCAGTATTTT
TRBJ1-2	15	TRBV28	-	-	CASSFHPTQGFGYTF	TGTGCCAGCAGTTTCCATCCCACGCAGGGATTTGGCTACACCTTC
TRBJ1-5	15	TRBV2	-	-	CASSEKTVDGQPQHF	TGTGCCAGCAGTGAAAAGACAGTCGACGGTCAGCCCCAGCATTTT
TRBJ2-5	17	TRBV11-2	TRBD1	once	CASSLLPGTGGAETQYF	TGTGCCAGCAGCCTACTCCCCGGGACAGGGGGCGCGGAGACCCAGTACTTC
TRBJ1-1	15	TRBV4-1	-	-	CASSQEEGFVTEAFF	TGCGCCAGCAGCCAAGAGGAGGGCTTCGTCACTGAAGCTTTCTTT
TRBJ2-7	13	TRBV6-5	-	-	CASRFRANHEQYF	TGTGCCAGCAGGTTCAGGGCAAACCACGAGCAGTACTTC
TRBJ2-2	14	TRBV6-6	-	-	CASSWGRDTGELFF	TGTGCCAGCAGTTGGGGCAGGGACACCGGGGAGCTGTTTTTT
TRBJ2-1	16	TRBV5-1	TRBD2	-	CASSSTSGGAYNEQFF	TGCGCCAGCAGCTCTACTAGCGGGGGGGCCTACAATGAGCAGTTCTTC
TRBJ2-1	15	TRBV9	-	-	CASSRNWDFGNEQFF	TGTGCCAGCAGTCGCAATTGGGACTTCGGCAATGAGCAGTTCTTC
TRBJ1-5	13	TRBV6-5	-	-	CASSPGRDQPQHF	TGTGCCAGCTCTCCGGGACGGGATCAGCCCCAGCATTTT
TRBJ2-3	13	TRBV9	-	-	CASSVASADTQYF	TGTGCCAGCAGCGTAGCTAGCGCAGATACGCAGTATTTT
TRBJ2-1	15	TRBV19	-	-	CASSIDGSSYNEQFF	TGTGCCAGTAGTATAGACGGCAGCTCCTACAATGAGCAGTTCTTC
TRBJ1-1	11	TRBV30	-	-	CALRDTTEAFF	TGTGCTCTCCGGGACACCACTGAAGCTTTCTTT
TRBJ2-7	14	TRBV7-7	-	-	CASSLAYGTYEQYF	TGTGCTAGCAGCTTAGCGTACGGAACCTACGAGCAGTACTTC
TRBJ1-5	13	TRBV10-2	-	-	CATNRDANQPQHF	TGCGCCACAAACCGGGACGCGAATCAGCCCCAGCATTTT
TRBJ2-7	14	TRBV27	TRBD2	once	CASSLFERGGEQYF	TGTGCCAGCAGTTTATTTGAACGGGGGGGCGAGCAGTACTTC
TRBJ2-3	14	TRBV27	-	-	CASSFSTVTDTQYF	TGTGCCAGCAGTTTTTCGACAGTCACAGATACGCAGTATTTT
TRBJ2-2	17	TRBV11-2	-	-	CASSLDLGGAYTGELFF	TGTGCCAGCAGCTTAGATCTCGGGGGCGCGTACACCGGGGAGCTGTTTTTT
TRBJ1-5	15	TRBV6-5	-	-	CASSIMTATLQPQHF	TGTGCCAGCAGTATAATGACAGCCACTCTTCAGCCCCAGCATTTT
TRBJ2-7	14	TRBV15	TRBD2	-	CATSRGGTAYEQYF	TGTGCCACCAGCAGGGGGGGGACGGCCTACGAGCAGTACTTC
TRBJ2-5	12	TRBV6-5	-	-	CASSYGRETQYF	TGTGCCAGCAGTTATGGTCGTGAGACCCAGTACTTC
TRBJ2-3	14	TRBV30	-	-	CAWSRALPEDTQYF	TGTGCCTGGAGTAGGGCTCTCCCCGAGGATACGCAGTATTTT
TRBJ2-7	11	TRBV20-1	-	few	CSAQGTYEQYF	TGCAGTGCTCAGGGAACCTACGAGCAGTACTTC
TRBJ1-3	16	TRBV19	TRBD1	-	CASSVDRASSGNTIYF	TGTGCCAGTAGTGTCGACAGGGCCAGCTCTGGAAACACCATATATTTT
TRBJ1-2	13	TRBV30	-	few	CAWSQGRDYGYTF	TGTGCCTGGAGCCAGGGGCGCGACTATGGCTACACCTTC
TRBJ1-2	14	TRBV5-5	-	-	CASSPSGSAGGYTF	TGTGCCAGCAGCCCGAGTGGGAGTGCTGGTGGCTACACCTTC
TRBJ1-1	13	TRBV19	-	-	CASNPNGREMAFF	TGTGCCAGTAATCCCAACGGGCGAGAAATGGCTTTCTTT
TRBJ2-2	14	TRBV5-1	-	-	CASSSGGGTGELFF	TGCGCCAGCAGCTCCGGCGGCGGGACCGGGGAGCTGTTTTTT
TRBJ1-3	15	TRBV14	TRBD1	-	CASRQTGGSGNTIYF	TGTGCCAGCAGACAAACAGGGGGCTCTGGAAACACCATATATTTT
TRBJ2-6	18	TRBV7-3	-	-	CASSLISQGGLGANVLTF	TGTGCCAGCAGCTTAATATCACAGGGAGGACTCGGGGCCAACGTCCTGACTTTC
TRBJ2-7	13	TRBV6-4	-	-	CASSVETGYEQYF	TGTGCCAGCAGTGTGGAAACAGGCTACGAGCAGTACTTC
TRBJ2-1	15	TRBV7-2	-	-	CASSPGRSSYNEQFF	TGTGCCAGCAGCCCGGGACGGAGCTCCTACAATGAGCAGTTCTTC
TRBJ1-2	16	TRBV14	-	-	CASSQDLAREAYGYTF	TGTGCCAGCAGCCAAGACCTGGCCAGGGAAGCCTATGGCTACACCTTC
TRBJ2-5	15	TRBV28	-	-	CASSLQGTYQETQYF	TGTGCCAGCAGTTTACAGGGGACCTACCAAGAGACCCAGTACTTC
TRBJ2-3	13	TRBV28	TRBD2	once	CASSLGGTDTQYF	TGTGCCAGCAGTTTGGGAGGGACAGATACGCAGTATTTT
TRBJ1-6	15	TRBV5-5	-	few	CASSGETHYNSPLHF	TGTGCCAGCAGCGGAGAGACTCACTATAATTCACCCCTCCACTTT
TRBJ2-3	15	TRBV3-1/TRBV3-2	-	-	CASSQRAPSTDTQYF	TGTGCCAGCAGCCAACGGGCGCCCAGCACAGATACGCAGTATTTT
TRBJ1-1	13	TRBV28	-	-	CASSSPALPEAFF	TGTGCCAGCAGTTCCCCTGCATTGCCTGAAGCTTTCTTT
TRBJ2-1	16	TRBV5-1	-	-	CASSFEAHLVGNEQFF	TGCGCCAGCAGCTTTGAGGCTCACCTAGTGGGCAATGAGCAGTTCTTC
TRBJ2-1	14	TRBV7-3	TRBD1	-	CASSLMGQIDEQFF	TGTGCCAGCAGCTTAATGGGACAGATCGATGAGCAGTTCTTC
TRBJ2-7	15	TRBV27	TRBD2	-	CASSPPETSVSEQYF	TGTGCCAGCAGTCCGCCGGAGACTAGCGTTTCCGAGCAGTACTTC
TRBJ1-5	17	TRBV7-8	-	-	CASSLVERSLSNQPQHF	TGTGCCAGCAGCTTAGTCGAGCGGAGTCTTAGCAATCAGCCCCAGCATTTT
TRBJ1-1	15	TRBV5-6	TRBD1	-	CASSGGTGLNTEAFF	TGTGCCAGCAGCGGAGGGACAGGATTGAACACTGAAGCTTTCTTT
TRBJ2-1	15	TRBV7-9	TRBD2	-	CASSAREDSYNEQFF	TGTGCCAGCAGCGCCCGGGAGGACTCCTACAATGAGCAGTTCTTC
TRBJ2-1	14	TRBV7-2	-	-	CASSSTVAGSEQFF	TGTGCCAGCAGCTCTACCGTTGCAGGGTCTGAGCAGTTCTTC
TRBJ2-7	14	TRBV7-9	-	once	CASSIGTGDYEQYF	TGTGCCAGCAGCATAGGGACTGGAGACTACGAGCAGTACTTC